This TCR beta chain emerged from a study of neurological immune-mediated disorders. TCRdb itself ran the 5' RACE reads through MiXCR, one entry per CDR3 protein. The sample records 50,000 or so distinct CDR3 sequences, about 4.1% being singletons. Study outcomes and limitations: TCR-beta repertoires seemed private in all groups, with no expanded CDR3 amino acid sequences shared. Phylogenetic grouping assigned the repertoires of 18 of 34 multiple sclerosis patients to a single cluster of related CDR3 sequences. This cluster may be a repertoire-level signature. The multiple sclerosis repertoire cluster was associated with no clinical or MRI feature.

V was clipped by 5 bases and J by 2 bases; unmatched bases: 6. Germline V CDR1 and CDR2: SGHAT, FQNNGV. This CDR3 has 14 residues. This clonotype has a count of ten or more. What it binds is unknown. The sequence came from a man in his fifties or sixties with multiple sclerosis. The gene calls are TRBV11-2 and TRBJ2-7, with 7 nucleotides matching TRBD1. Sequenced material: PBMCs. In DNA form, the CDR3 reads TGTGCCAGCAGCCTAATACAGGGGACCTACGAGCAGTACTTC. This encodes CASSLIQGTYEQYF.